This record covers a single TCR beta chain. This clonotype occurred a few times. It has no known antigen specificity. The input lacks base qualities; no much larger clone sits a single base away. Preparation of the library involved 5' RACE. These reads were obtained on an Illumina HiSeq 2500. A second PCR of 7 to 11 cycles was run with a J-beta primer mix and a sample-barcoded 5' primer. Each TCR beta cDNA molecule received a unique molecular identifier from a template-switch 5' adaptor carrying 12 random nucleotides. At least 2.5 million CDR3-containing paired-end reads were obtained from each sample. The Mint cDNA synthesis kit, primed by a TRBC-specific oligonucleotide, was used to synthesize first-strand cDNA from all RNA. All cDNA was treated with uracil-DNA glycosylase and then went through a first 18-cycle PCR with the universal primers M1SS and BC2_uni_R. In the source study's methods: Normalization of each sample was performed by random selection of 1 million high-quality reads, each carrying a distinct molecular identifier. Reads with shared molecular identifiers were discarded instead of being binned into consensus sequences. CDR3 identification, clonotype clustering and error correction used MiTCR with a Q25 quality threshold and the strictest error-elimination algorithm. A nonparametric unseen species model using Euler transformation provided a lower-bound estimate of total TCR beta diversity. TCRdb trimmed the raw reads at Q25, called clones with MiXCR and kept productive beta chains. Every entry covers one CDR3 protein and lists the most common genes and DNA from its rows. These V and J calls rely on TCRdb rather than the paper's analysis. A total of just under 550,000 distinct CDR3 sequences appear in this sample, 24% of them only once. The ten most abundant clones make up approximately 8.7% of the sample.

This sample is part of a study of blood T cells in healthy people across ages (dated by TCRdb to between 2015 and 2017). With regard to the full study: In model experiments, roughly one uniquely barcoded TCR beta cDNA molecule per two T cells was captured by template switching. The study measured age-related changes in TCR beta repertoire diversity using deep sequencing normalized with unique cDNA molecular identifiers. The donors were split into four age groups: young (average about 16 years), middle-aged (roughly 39), aged (62) and long-lived (roughly 86). Using the same blood draw, the study looked at two additional independent replicas of 1 million unique cDNA reads for two donors, one aged 18 to 30 and the other aged 80 or older.

Here is what the overall study found, with its caveats: As age increased, observed TCR beta diversity per million T cells dropped in a roughly linear way, and a significant reduction was already evident by age 40. Because profiling used bulk unsorted PBMCs, naive and antigen-experienced compartments could not be compared conclusively. Compared with the aged group, the long-lived group had more naive CD4+ T cells, fewer expanded clones and increased TCR diversity, suggesting age selection. Because the CMV infection status of the donors was unknown, age-related changes in expanded clonotypes may potentially have been confounded. Estimates of total diversity from one million sequenced T cells were regarded as lower bounds and underestimates. There was a strong correlation between observed TCR beta diversity and the percentage of naive T cells measured by flow cytometry.

Donors were 35 to 40 systemically healthy Caucasian individuals from Russia aged roughly 6 to 95 years. About 10 milliliters of peripheral blood were collected from each donor into EDTA-treated Vacutainer tubes. Ficoll-Paque density-gradient centrifugation was used to isolate PBMCs, with at least 6.5 million obtained per sample. Total RNA, at least 6 micrograms per sample, was extracted from PBMCs with Trizol reagent. For every donor, an aliquot of PBMCs went through flow cytometry to measure the percentages of naive CD45RAhigh/CD27high T cells. V was cut back by 5 bases and J by 3 bases, leaving a gap of 14 bases between them. Sequences SEHNR (CDR1) and FQNEAQ (CDR2) are obtained from the germline V gene (reference sequence). The CDR3, from cysteine to phenylalanine, totals 14 residues. Only the CDR3 DNA is retained, 42 bases long and in frame from the first base. This same sample was also part of a study on T cells of mothers and their children. As noted in the second study: Nine systemically healthy Caucasian individuals, comprising three mothers and their six children, were included as donors. cDNA synthesis consumed the entire amount of extracted RNA, loaded at about 1.5 ug RNA in each 15 ul reaction. Sample barcodes and 2-4 random nucleotides were added via the M1S primer in the second PCR. More than 8 million TCR beta CDR3 reads were obtained from each mother, and approximately 3 million reads were obtained from each child. Thymic selection similarly shapes TCR recombination output in related and unrelated pairs, with minor effect from inherited differences. Normalized repertoire overlap in related mother-child pairs was always slightly higher than in unrelated mother-child pairs, but the difference was never significant. Persistent microchimeric T cell clones were not detected, at a sensitivity of around 99 clones per million clonotypes. To look for features that set related mother-child pairs apart from unrelated individuals, the researchers ran deep NGS to compare the TCR beta repertoires of mothers and children. The mean age was roughly 44 +/- 4 years for the mothers and 11 +/- 4 years for the children. Libraries were sequenced on Illumina HiSeq 2000 with 100+100 nt paired-end reads after adapter ligation with NEBNext reagents. Mother and child libraries were prepared a month apart and sequenced in separate runs to prevent cross-contamination. Each donor had between about 500,000 and 2,100,000 distinct TCR beta clonotypes identified. Naive TCR beta clonotypes were estimated from low-frequency clonotypes matched to each donor's FACS-determined naive share, without sorting.

The V gene is TRBV7-9 and the J gene is TRBJ2-7; matching of 6 bases hints at TRBD1 as the D gene. This TCR derives from a boy aged 10-17 years in good health. Sequencing was performed on blood. The CDR3 protein: CASSPRQDRYEQYF. The DNA sequence is as follows: TGTGCCAGCAGCCCCCGACAGGACCGCTACGAGCAGTACTTC.